This T cell receptor (beta chain) was obtained from a study of cytomegalovirus exposure and HLA in healthy donors. Overall study results and limits: Apart from CMV serostatus, no immune exposure information was available. A later analysis reportedly identified an Asian-associated ancestry cluster as carrying fewer N-insertions than the roughly 720-donor mean.

Concerning this clone: Its specificity is unknown.

Both 60 Vbeta primers and 13 Jbeta primers went into the PCR. TCRdb's copy holds only in-frame clones and misses some; the assay was immunoSEQ multiplex PCR. The sample carries approximately 78,000 clones, 60% to 75% recorded once. Nominally healthy donors provided the samples, though records likely missed some immune exposures. V was pared by 5 bases and J by 14 bases, with 18 bases between. This CDR3 has 13 residues. Looked up from germline, CDR1 is KGHSH and CDR2 is LQKENI. V is TRBV18 and J is TRBJ1-4; D is unclear. Material for sequencing was PBMCs. The sequence was collected from a man aged 40-49 years in good health and CMV-seropositive. CDR3 sequence reads: CASSDRLGTRLFF. CDR3 nucleotides: TGTGCCAGCTCAGACCGACTGGGTACGAGGCTGTTTTTT. The full variable domain, in which reference TRBV18 and TRBJ1-4 provide the parts outside the CDR3, is NAGVMQNPRHLVRRRGQEARLRCSPMKGHSHVYWYRQLPEEGLKFMVYLQKENIIDESGMPKERFSAEFPKEGPSILRIQQVVRGDSAAYFCASSDRLGTRLFFGSGTQLSVL.